The present entry profiles one TCR beta chain with its context. No antigen is known for it. With the read ending 3 residues before the CDR3 end, the germline J gene is used to fill in that end. The data were produced by immunoSEQ multiplex PCR, yet TCRdb's version contains in-frame clones alone and is incomplete. The sample totals under 50,000 clones; its top ten clones hold 0.8% to 1%. The data derive from a study of T cells in women clearing cervical HPV infection. Study as a whole: Women with histologically confirmed HPV16-related CIN3 or worse, 2 with invasive cancer, served as cases. Study outcomes and limitations: TRBV6-7 abundance was lower in cases than controls (around 0.11% versus 0.15%). A classifier using richness and V gene abundances reached an AUC of around 0.78.

Germline V gene sequence: CDR1 SGHRS, CDR2 YFSETQ. V shed 0 bases, J shed 4 bases, and the junction held 5 bases outside the gene matches. The CDR3 extends over 15 amino acids. Sequencing was done on a sample of blood buffy coat. V and J are TRBV5-1 and TRBJ2-5, with TRBD1 identical over 8 bases. The receptor comes from a woman aged 18-70 years with a cervical HPV16 infection that either progressed to CIN3+ or cleared (not recorded which). The CDR3 loop reads CASSLDRGFGETQYF. CDR3 DNA (partial): TGCGCCAGCAGCTTGGACAGGGGGTTTGGAGAGACC.